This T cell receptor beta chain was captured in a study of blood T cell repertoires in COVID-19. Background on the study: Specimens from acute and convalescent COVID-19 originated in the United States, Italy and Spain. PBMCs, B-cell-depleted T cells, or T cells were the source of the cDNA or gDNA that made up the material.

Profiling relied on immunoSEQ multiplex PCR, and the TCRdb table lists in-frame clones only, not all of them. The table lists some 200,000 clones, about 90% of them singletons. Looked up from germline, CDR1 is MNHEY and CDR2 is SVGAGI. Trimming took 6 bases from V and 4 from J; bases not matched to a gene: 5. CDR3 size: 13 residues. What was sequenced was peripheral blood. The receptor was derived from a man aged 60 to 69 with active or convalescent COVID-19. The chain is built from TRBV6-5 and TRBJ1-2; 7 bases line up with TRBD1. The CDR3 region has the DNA TGTGCCAGCAGCACAGGGGCCGGCTATGGCTACACCTTC. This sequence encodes CASSTGAGYGYTF.